This T cell receptor beta chain stems from a study of cytomegalovirus exposure and HLA in healthy donors. Study-level results: Later analysis identified 17,000 or so TCR beta sequences associated with HLA alleles, using a false discovery rate threshold of 0.05. Earlier results showed most TCR beta V segments being productive about 87% or about 30% of the time. As was reported, the HLA-A and HLA-B alleles of most subjects were accurately predicted from TCR beta sequences.

With regard to this clone: Its antigen is unknown.

V lost 2 bases, J lost 3 bases, and 16 bases lay in between. CDR3 length: 16 amino acids. Germline assignment: CDR1 MNHEY and CDR2 SVGAGI. PCR primers comprised 60 Vbeta and 13 Jbeta primers. This table comes from immunoSEQ multiplex PCR, and its TCRdb copy is limited to in-frame clones, with some not included. The data hold roughly 100,000 clones, with 70% observed a single time. Sequenced input: PBMCs. This clonotype originated in a man aged 35 to 55 in good health and CMV-seropositive. The V gene is TRBV6-5, the J gene TRBJ1-2; no firm D call. The CDR3 protein is CASSYPIDAAHYGYTF. The CDR3 DNA is TGTGCCAGCAGTTACCCTATTGATGCGGCCCACTATGGCTACACCTTC.